What follows describes a single T cell receptor beta chain. Antigen specificity is unknown. Ophthalmopathy patients had moderate-to-severe active disease, CAS ≥3, NOSPECS ≥4, and disease duration under 3 months. Clinical symptoms, serum thyroxine and TRAb, thyroid ultrasound and orbital computed tomography together formed the diagnostic basis. This CDR3 contains 18 residues. Per germline, CDR1 SGHTA and CDR2 FQGNSA. The V end was cut by 2 bases, the J end by 1 base, with 18 bases between. Researchers amplified the TCR beta CDR3 regions from RNA transcripts. HTBI primers were used for first-round RT-PCR of the TCR CDR3. MiXCR was run by TCRdb on the multiplex PCR reads, yielding one entry per CDR3 protein. This table has around 570,000 distinct CDR3 sequences, 15% to 20% appearing once. These data originate in a study of T cells in Graves' hyperthyroidism and ophthalmopathy. Study results and caveats: Most clonotypes that expanded in the thyroid above 0.001 also showed up in blood.

This TCR was recovered from a middle-aged man with Graves' ophthalmopathy. Material: blood. The rearrangement joins TRBV7-2 to TRBJ2-4; either TRBD1 or TRBD2 may supply D (5 bases each). This chain's CDR3 is CASSLHGTPNRAKNIQYF. In DNA, the CDR3 is TGTGCCAGCAGCTTACACGGGACCCCGAACAGGGCCAAAAACATTCAGTACTTC. The entire variable domain, with the rest obtained from reference TRBV7-2 and TRBJ2-4, is as follows: GAGVSQSPSNKVTEKGKDVELRCDPISGHTALYWYRQSLGQGLEFLIYFQGNSAPDKSGLPSDRFSAERTGGSVSTLTIQRTQQEDSAVYLCASSLHGTPNRAKNIQYFGAGTRLSVL.